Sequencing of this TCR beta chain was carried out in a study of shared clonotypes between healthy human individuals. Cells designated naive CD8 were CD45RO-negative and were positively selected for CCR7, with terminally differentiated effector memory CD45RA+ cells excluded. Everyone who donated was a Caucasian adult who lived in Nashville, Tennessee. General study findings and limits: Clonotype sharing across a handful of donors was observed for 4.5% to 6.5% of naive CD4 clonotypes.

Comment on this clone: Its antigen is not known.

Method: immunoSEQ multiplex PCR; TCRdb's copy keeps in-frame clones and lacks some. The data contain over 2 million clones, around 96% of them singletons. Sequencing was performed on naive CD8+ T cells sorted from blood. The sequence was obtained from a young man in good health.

CDR3 nucleotides: TGTGCCAGCAGCTTGTCAGTCAGAAAAGAGACCCAGTACTTC. As protein: CASSLSVRKETQYF. The rearrangement joins TRBV5-6 to TRBJ2-5; D gene ambiguous. Germline lookup yields CDR1 SGHDT and CDR2 YYEEEE. The V and J ends lost 1 base and 3 bases respectively, with 10 bases between them. The CDR3 consists of 14 residues.